The next 8 T cell receptor beta chains were all read from a single sample in a study of breast tumors, draining lymph nodes, adjacent tissues. Breast cancer patients provided tissue from their axillary draining lymph nodes. TCRdb redid the calling of the multiplex PCR reads with MiXCR, one entry per CDR3 protein. The sample records roughly 120,000 distinct CDR3 sequences, about 20% being singletons. Sample: axillary lymph node tissue. Every receptor here comes from a female donor with breast cancer. Some clones in this sample may be carry-over from other donors' samples.

This clonotype was seen at least ten times. J is TRBJ2-5 and V is TRBV6-5, with 7 bases fitting TRBD1. V lost 6 bases and J lost 1; bases outside the gene matches: 8. CDR1 is MNHEY and CDR2 is SVGAGI in the germline V gene. The CDR3 is 15 amino acids. Here the CDR3 DNA reads TGTGCCAGCAGAGCCGGGACAGTGGGCCAAGAGACCCAGTACTTC. This gives the protein CASRAGTVGQETQYF.

This clonotype came up once. This chain links TRBV20-1 with TRBJ2-1, with 11 bases lining up with TRBD2. CDR1 is DFQATT, CDR2 SNEGSKA, per germline (reference sequence). V shed 6 bases, J shed 7 bases, and the junction held 8 bases outside the gene matches. The CDR3 extends over 14 amino acids. Here the CDR3 reads CSALLAGGANEQFF. CDR3 DNA: TGCAGTGCCCTGCTAGCGGGAGGCGCGAATGAGCAGTTCTTC.

This clonotype was observed many times. This sequence joins TRBV20-1 and TRBJ2-7; 10 bases agree with TRBD1. The J segment lost 3 bases and the V segment lost 0 bases, leaving 5 bases of the junction unmatched. Germline V lookup: CDR1 DFQATT, CDR2 SNEGSKA (reference sequence). The CDR3 runs 15 residues. In DNA form, the CDR3 reads TGCAGTGCTAGAGACCGGGACAGGGGAATCTACGAGCAGTACTTC. Amino acid sequence: CSARDRDRGIYEQYF.

This clonotype was detected many times. The chain joins TRBV29-1 to TRBJ2-3; 10 nucleotides align to TRBD1. With 4 bases clipped from V and 1 base from J, the junction kept 5 bases outside the gene matches. The CDR3 length is 15 residues. The germline V gene has CDR1 SQVTM and CDR2 ANQGSEA. Here the CDR3 DNA reads TGCAGCGTTGGGGACAGGGGTAGACGCACAGATACGCAGTATTTT. Translating gives CSVGDRGRRTDTQYF.

A remark on this clonotype: Since a much larger clone is just one base distant, this may be a read error. The chain employs TRBV11-2 and TRBJ2-7; maybe TRBD1 (6 bases). There are 15 residues in the CDR3. Germline lookup yields CDR1 SGHAT and CDR2 FQNNGV. CDR3 DNA sequence: TGTGCCAGCAGCTCAGACAGGTTAAGCTCCTACAAGCAGTACTTC. Translating it yields CASSSDRLSSYKQYF. Looking up the rest from reference TRBV11-2 and TRBJ2-7 gives the full variable domain: EAGVAQSPRYKIIEKRQSVAFWCNPISGHATLYWYQQILGQGPKLLIQFQNNGVVDDSQLPKDRFSAERLKGVDSTLKIQPAKLEDSAVYLCASSSDRLSSYKQYFGPGTRLTVT.

On this clonotype itself: A much more abundant neighbour one base away suggests this may be a read error. The chain combines TRBV13 with TRBJ2-3; 7 bases align to TRBD2. CDR3 length equals 16 residues. J gave up 5 bases and V 5 bases, and 13 bases lay outside the gene matches. The germline V gene encodes CDR1 PRHDT and CDR2 FYEKMQ (reference sequence). CDR3 nucleotides: TGTGCCAGCAGCGGGGGGACTAACGGGAGAGAAGATACGCAGTATTTT. This translates into CASSGGTNGREDTQYF.

This clonotype was seen repeatedly, ten times or more. The chain combines TRBV19 with TRBJ2-1; 7 nucleotides agree with TRBD2. V gave up 4 bases and J gave up 6 bases; unmatched junction bases: 3. Germline-derived CDR1 and CDR2 are LNHDA and SQIVND (reference sequence). The CDR3 totals 13 residues. The chain's CDR3 is CASSRAGFNEQFF. CDR3 nucleotide sequence: TGTGCCAGTAGTAGAGCGGGGTTCAATGAGCAGTTCTTC.

In its sample, this clonotype was seen many times. J is TRBJ2-5 and V is TRBV24-1, with D possibly being TRBD2 (7 bases). V was cut by 4 bases and J by 5 bases, with 16 bases left in between. The germline gives CDR1 KGHDR, CDR2 SFDVKD. The CDR3 spans 15 residues. In DNA, the CDR3 is TGTGCCACCAGTGACCCCCGGGGGGCAGGTGAGACCCAGTACTTC. Amino acids: CATSDPRGAGETQYF.